This entry is about one T cell receptor (beta chain). As yet, its antigen is unknown. These data are taken from a study of PD-1 blockade in classical Hodgkin lymphoma. Study outcomes and limitations: Still unresolved is the cause of the repertoire differences, which may be disease activity or prior therapy. Only CD4+ TCR diversity, not CD8+, had risen significantly by C4D1. For complete responders, baseline diversity was comparable to that of newly diagnosed patients. Reports indicated that newly diagnosed patients had lower baseline TCR diversity than healthy donors did.

TCRdb keeps only in-frame clones here, not all; method: immunoSEQ multiplex PCR. The sample carries some 100,000 clones, 85% to 90% recorded once. Every patient was affected by relapse after autologous stem cell transplantation, while exposure to brentuximab vedotin was not uniform. This sequence was found in a human donor with classical Hodgkin lymphoma. This material consisted of peripheral blood mononuclear cells (PBMCs), taken before the second cycle of nivolumab.

The CDR3, as DNA: TGTGCCAGCAGTGAAGCGCGGAGGGGGTACCTAAGTGCCTCTGGAAACACCATATATTTT. Amino acid sequence: CASSEARRGYLSASGNTIYF. This chain uses TRBV2 with TRBJ1-3, with D possibly TRBD1 on 6 matching bases. V gave up 0 bases and J gave up 0 bases, with 21 bases separating them. Germline V gene data show CDR1 as SNHLY and CDR2 as FYNNEI. The CDR3 loop spans 20 amino acids.